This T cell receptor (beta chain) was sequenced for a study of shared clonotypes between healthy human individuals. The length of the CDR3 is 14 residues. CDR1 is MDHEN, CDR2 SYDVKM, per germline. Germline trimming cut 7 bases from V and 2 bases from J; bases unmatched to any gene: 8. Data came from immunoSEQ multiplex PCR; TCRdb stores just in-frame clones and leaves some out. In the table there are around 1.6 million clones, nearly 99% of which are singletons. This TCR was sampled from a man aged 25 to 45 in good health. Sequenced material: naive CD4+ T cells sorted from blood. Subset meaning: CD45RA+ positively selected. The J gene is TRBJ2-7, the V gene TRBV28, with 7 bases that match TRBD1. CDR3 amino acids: CASTTGTETYEQYF. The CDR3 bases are TGTGCCAGCACCACAGGGACAGAAACCTACGAGCAGTACTTC.